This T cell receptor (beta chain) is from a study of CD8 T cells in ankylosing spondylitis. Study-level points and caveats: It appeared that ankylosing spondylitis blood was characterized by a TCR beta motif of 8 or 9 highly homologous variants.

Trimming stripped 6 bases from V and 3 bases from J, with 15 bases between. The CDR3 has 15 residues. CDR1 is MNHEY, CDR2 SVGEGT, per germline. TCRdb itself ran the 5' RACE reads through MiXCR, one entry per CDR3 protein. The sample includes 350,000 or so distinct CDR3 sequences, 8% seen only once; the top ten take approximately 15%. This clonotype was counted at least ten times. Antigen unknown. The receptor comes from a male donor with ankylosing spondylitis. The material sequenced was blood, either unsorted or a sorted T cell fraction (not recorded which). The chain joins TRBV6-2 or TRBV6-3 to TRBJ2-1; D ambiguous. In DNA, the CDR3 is TGTGCCAGCAGACCTCATGTGGCGCTCTACAATGAGCAGTTCTTC. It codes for CASRPHVALYNEQFF.